The 25 T cell receptor beta chains given below trace back to one sample, sequenced in a study of cytomegalovirus exposure and HLA in healthy donors. This PCR relied on a set of 60 Vbeta primers and 13 Jbeta primers. Clones were sequenced by immunoSEQ multiplex PCR, and TCRdb holds only the in-frame ones, with some missing. This sample has about 140,000 clones; over 60% occur once, and the top ten carry around 6%. The sequenced material came from PBMCs. The receptor set was obtained from a woman aged 60-70 years in good health and CMV-seronegative.

CDR3 nucleotides: TGCGCCAGCAGCCAACAGGGGAGAGGGACCGGGGAGCTGTTTTTT. Encoded protein: CASSQQGRGTGELFF. The genes are TRBV5-1 and TRBJ2-2; 7 bases are shared with TRBD1. The CDR3 is 15 residues long. Germline V gene lookup returns CDR1 SGHRS and CDR2 YFSETQ. V lost 4 bases, J lost 5 bases, and 8 bases stayed unmatched.

The chain joins TRBV18 to TRBJ2-7; perhaps TRBD1 as D (7 bases). V was trimmed by 2 bases and J by 7 bases, leaving 15 bases between them. The germline V gene encodes CDR1 KGHSH and CDR2 LQKENI. There are 14 residues in the CDR3. CDR3 in DNA: TGTGCCAGCTCACCATTTAAGGGGGCGGGAGAGCAGTACTTC. Translated, it gives CASSPFKGAGEQYF.

Here the CDR3 reads CASSLAGSSYNEQFF. DNA for the CDR3: TGTGCCAGCAGCTTAGCGGGGAGCTCCTACAATGAGCAGTTCTTC. This chain uses TRBV6-1 with TRBJ2-1; TRBD2 aligns across 8 bases. CDR3 size: 15 residues. Germline lookup yields CDR1 MNHNS and CDR2 SASEGT. V lost 6 bases to trimming and J lost 0 bases; unmatched junction nucleotides: 4.

V is TRBV7-9 and J is TRBJ2-1, with 14 bases lining up with TRBD2. Germline trimming cut 5 bases from V and 9 bases from J; bases unmatched to any gene: 6. The CDR3 length is 15 residues. Germline V gene lookup returns CDR1 SEHNR and CDR2 FQNEAQ (reference sequence). The CDR3 DNA reads as TGTGCCAGCAGCGTAAGGACTAGCGGGAGGTCTGAGCAGTTCTTC. Its protein product is CASSVRTSGRSEQFF. The whole variable domain, filled in from reference TRBV7-9 and TRBJ2-1, reads DTGVSQNPRHKITKRGQNVTFRCDPISEHNRLYWYRQTLGQGPEFLTYFQNEAQLEKSRLLSDRFSAERPKGSFSTLEIQRTEQGDSAMYLCASSVRTSGRSEQFFGPGTRLTVL.

V usage is TRBV4-1 and J usage is TRBJ2-1, with 8 bases that match TRBD2. The germline V gene has CDR1 MGHRA and CDR2 YSYEKL. V lost 4 bases to trimming and J lost 7 bases; unmatched junction nucleotides: 12. The CDR3 covers 16 residues. DNA for the CDR3: TGCGCCAGCAGCCCAGGAGGAGCGGGAGCGGGTAATGAGCAGTTCTTC. Encoded protein: CASSPGGAGAGNEQFF.

This CDR3 is CASSGTSLSPAYEQYF. CDR3 sequence (DNA): TGTGCCAGCAGCGGGACTAGCCTGTCCCCCGCCTACGAGCAGTACTTC. The chain uses TRBV7-2 and TRBJ2-7; 9 bases map to TRBD2. CDR3 size: 16 residues. Germline CDR1 SGHTA, CDR2 FQGNSA. V was clipped by 5 bases and J by 2 bases; unmatched bases: 10.

This chain uses TRBV5-6 with TRBJ2-2; no clear D. In germline, CDR1 is SGHDT, CDR2 YYEEEE. Trimming took 0 bases from V and 2 from J, leaving 5 bases between them. There are 14 residues in the CDR3. CDR3 DNA: TGTGCCAGCAGCTTGGGCAGAAACACCGGGGAGCTGTTTTTT. This translates into CASSLGRNTGELFF.

The V gene is TRBV19, the J gene TRBJ2-7, with 8 positions matching TRBD1. Unmatched junction bases numbered 16, after V lost 5 bases and J lost 4 bases. Germline values: CDR1 LNHDA, CDR2 SQIVND (reference sequence). CDR3 size: 17 residues. In DNA form, the CDR3 reads TGTGCCAGTAGTGTACCCTTCTCCGGGACAGGTCCGTACGAGCAGTACTTC. Translated, it gives CASSVPFSGTGPYEQYF.

Points on this clone: A junction boundary mismatches the germline segment, possibly from a read error. The chain couples TRBV5-1 to TRBJ2-7, with a tentative D call TRBD1 (5 bases). The CDR3 is made up of 13 amino acids. From germline, CDR1 is SGHRS and CDR2 YFSETQ. CDR3 in amino acids: CASRSTVTYQQYF. CDR3 DNA sequence: TGCGCCAGCAGATCGACAGTCACCTACCAGCAGTACTTC.

J is TRBJ2-3 and V is TRBV5-4, with TRBD1 matching 9 bases. V dropped 5 bases and J dropped 4; count of bases not matched to a gene: 8. The germline V gene encodes CDR1 SGHNT and CDR2 YYREEE (reference sequence). CDR3 size: 15 residues. The CDR3 reads CASRRDRDSADTQYF. The CDR3 nucleotides are TGTGCCAGCAGGCGGGACAGGGATTCGGCAGATACGCAGTATTTT.

The rearrangement joins TRBV10-2 to TRBJ1-5, with no clear D. Germline V CDR1 and CDR2: WSHSY, SAAADI. Trimming removed 2 bases from V and 2 bases from J, with 7 bases in between. This CDR3 contains 14 residues. CDR3 region: CASSERRGNQPQHF. CDR3 in DNA: TGCGCCAGCAGTGAGAGAAGAGGCAATCAGCCCCAGCATTTT.

The chain is built from TRBV7-2 and TRBJ2-2, with TRBD1 matching over 8 bases. V trimming: 2 bases; J trimming: 6 bases; junction bases outside the gene matches: 8. In germline, CDR1 is SGHTA, CDR2 FQGNSA. The CDR3 has 16 residues. CDR3 loop: CASSLIGTGRPGELFF. The CDR3 DNA reads as TGTGCCAGCAGCTTAATCGGGACAGGCCGCCCCGGGGAGCTGTTTTTT.

This clone was detected only a few times. V and J are TRBV5-6 and TRBJ1-1, with D maybe TRBD1 (5 bases). Germline loops: CDR1 SGHDT, CDR2 YYEEEE. The CDR3 is made up of 15 amino acids. V lost 4 bases and J 2 bases, leaving 15 bases between the germline ends. The CDR3 DNA is TGTGCCAGCAGCCTGTTTGGGGCTATAAACACTGAAGCTTTCTTT. Its protein product is CASSLFGAINTEAFF.

The V call is TRBV6-6, the J call TRBJ1-2, with 10 bases matching TRBD1. Losses at the gene ends were 7 bases for V and 8 bases for J; bases not matched to a gene: 10. Germline lookup yields CDR1 MNHNY and CDR2 SVGAGI (reference sequence). This CDR3 has 14 residues. The CDR3 bases are TGTGCCAGCAACGAGGACAGGGGGAAGTTCGGCTACACCTTC. Amino acids: CASNEDRGKFGYTF.

Details on this clone: The sample holds other DNA sequences that translate to the same CDR3. The chain joins TRBV29-1 to TRBJ2-3; D remains ambiguous. CDR3 length: 12 residues. Per the germline V gene, CDR1 is SQVTM and CDR2 is ANQGSEA. Trimming left V 3 bases short and J 0 bases short, with 4 bases between. CDR3 loop: CSVDSSTDTQYF. The DNA of the CDR3 is TGCAGCGTTGACTCTAGCACAGATACGCAGTATTTT.

This clone was detected a few times. V and J are TRBV29-1 and TRBJ2-3; TRBD2 might be the D (6 bases). The CDR3 covers 15 residues. Trimming shortened V by 4 bases and J by 0 bases, and 14 bases separated the two germline ends. Germline V gene sequence: CDR1 SQVTM, CDR2 ANQGSEA. CDR3 in DNA: TGCAGCGTTGCGGGGACTTTCCCTAGCACAGATACGCAGTATTTT. It is translated as CSVAGTFPSTDTQYF.

This clone was seen a single time. This chain joins TRBV4-2 and TRBJ1-5; possible D gene TRBD1, 5 bases. CDR1 is LGHNA, CDR2 YNFKEQ, per germline. CDR3 size: 14 residues. Trimming shortened V by 0 bases and J by 3 bases, and 6 bases separated the two germline ends. DNA of the CDR3: TGTGCCAGCAGCCAAGATGGGGCCAATCAGCCCCAGCATTTT. Translating it yields CASSQDGANQPQHF.

V is TRBV27 and J is TRBJ2-7, with D maybe TRBD1 (6 bases). V shed 5 bases and J shed 2 bases, with 13 bases lying between them. The germline gives CDR1 MNHEY, CDR2 SMNVEV (reference sequence). The CDR3 is made up of 14 amino acids. CDR3 bases: TGTGCCAGCAGTCAACAGGGAAGGGCCTACGAGCAGTACTTC. This codes for CASSQQGRAYEQYF.

This clone was counted a few times. The rearrangement uses TRBV7-2 and TRBJ1-2; 10 bases line up with TRBD1. V gave up 4 bases and J gave up 8 bases; unmatched junction bases: 7. The CDR3 has 14 amino acids. Germline values: CDR1 SGHTA, CDR2 FQGNSA. CDR3 protein: CASSYRQGADGYTF. The CDR3 DNA reads TGTGCCAGCAGCTACCGACAGGGGGCGGACGGCTACACCTTC.

This sequence joins TRBV5-1 and TRBJ2-5; 11 bases line up with TRBD2. V lost 2 bases and J lost 4; bases outside the gene matches: 1. The CDR3 spans 14 residues. Germline V gene lookup returns CDR1 SGHRS and CDR2 YFSETQ. The CDR3 coding sequence is TGCGCCAGCAGCTTTAGCGGGGGGGGAGAGACCCAGTACTTC. Protein product: CASSFSGGGETQYF.

The genes are TRBV5-1 and TRBJ2-3, with D maybe TRBD1 (5 bases). Trimming took 0 bases from V and 4 from J, leaving 9 bases between them. Germline CDR1 SGHRS, CDR2 YFSETQ. The length of the CDR3 is 14 residues. The CDR3 sequence is CASSLALGADTQYF. CDR3 sequence (DNA): TGCGCCAGCAGCTTGGCCTTAGGGGCAGATACGCAGTATTTT.

This rearrangement joins TRBV25-1 to TRBJ2-3; 12 bases align to TRBD2. The J segment lost 5 bases and the V segment lost 5 bases, leaving 5 bases of the junction unmatched. There are 15 residues in the CDR3. CDR1 is MGHDK, CDR2 SYGVNS, per germline. The CDR3 DNA reads TGTGCCAGCAGTTACCCTAGCGGGGGGGGAGATACGCAGTATTTT. Protein product: CASSYPSGGGDTQYF. Looking up the rest from reference TRBV25-1 and TRBJ2-3 gives the full variable domain: EADIYQTPRYLVIGTGKKITLECSQTMGHDKMYWYQQDPGMELHLIHYSYGVNSTEKGDLSSESTVSRIRTEHFPLTLESARPSHTSQYLCASSYPSGGGDTQYFGPGTRLTVL.

The chain couples TRBV28 to TRBJ2-7; D might be TRBD2 (5 bases). Germline V gives CDR1 MDHEN, CDR2 SYDVKM. The V gene lost 5 bases and the J gene lost 5 bases, with 19 bases spanning the gap. This CDR3 has 15 residues. CDR3 sequence reads: CASSEGGPKGHEQYF. In DNA, the CDR3 is TGTGCCAGCAGTGAAGGAGGACCCAAAGGGCACGAGCAGTACTTC.

The rearrangement uses TRBV11-1 and TRBJ2-7, with D possibly TRBD1 on 7 matching bases. CDR3 length equals 14 residues. The germline gives CDR1 SGHAT, CDR2 FQDESV (reference sequence). With 5 bases removed from V and 5 bases from J, the gap between germline ends came to 16 bases. The CDR3 region is CASSIRLRGDEQYF. CDR3 coding DNA: TGTGCCAGCAGCATAAGGCTCAGGGGGGACGAGCAGTACTTC. The variable domain in full, completed from reference TRBV11-1 and TRBJ2-7, reads EAEVAQSPRYKITEKSQAVAFWCDPISGHATLYWYRQILGQGPELLVQFQDESVVDDSQLPKDRFSAERLKGVDSTLKIQPAELGDSAMYLCASSIRLRGDEQYFGPGTRLTVT.

This clone has just a few counts. The chain is built from TRBV6-5 and TRBJ2-7, with 8 bases that match TRBD2. From germline, CDR1 is MNHEY and CDR2 SVGAGI. CDR3 length: 15 residues. With V trimmed by 5 bases and J by 2 bases, 8 bases remained unmatched. This CDR3 reads CASSATSGIPYEQYF. The CDR3 DNA follows: TGTGCCAGCAGTGCTACTAGCGGTATTCCCTACGAGCAGTACTTC.